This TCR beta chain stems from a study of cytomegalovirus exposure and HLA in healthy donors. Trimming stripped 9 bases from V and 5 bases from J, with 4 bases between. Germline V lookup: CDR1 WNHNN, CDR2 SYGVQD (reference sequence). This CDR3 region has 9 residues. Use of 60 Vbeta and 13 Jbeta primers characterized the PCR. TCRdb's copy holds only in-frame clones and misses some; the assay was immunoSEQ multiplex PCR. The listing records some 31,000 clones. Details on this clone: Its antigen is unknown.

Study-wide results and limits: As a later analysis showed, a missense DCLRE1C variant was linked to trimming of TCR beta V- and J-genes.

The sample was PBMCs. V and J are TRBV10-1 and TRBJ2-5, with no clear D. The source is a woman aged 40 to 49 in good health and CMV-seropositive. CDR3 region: CARRETQYF. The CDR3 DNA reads TGCGCCAGGAGGGAGACCCAGTACTTC.